This record looks at one TCR beta chain sequence and its context. Its matching antigen is unknown. The sample belongs to a study of Ad26.COV2.S vaccination and SARS-CoV-2 variants. Looking at the study overall: The vaccine Ad26.COV2.S was put into the muscle once, or twice with 56 days between.

Germline V CDR1 and CDR2: SQVTM, ANQGSEA. J lost 7 bases, V lost 6 bases, and 5 bases had no gene match. The CDR3 totals 12 residues. As for treatment: 15 to 20 received Ad26.COV2.S at low or high dose, single or two shots; several received placebo; per-sample allocation not given. It was on day 63 after the first vaccine or placebo injection that samples were taken. The donor was a Boston adult aged 18-55 years. Sequenced by immunoSEQ multiplex PCR; TCRdb stores in-frame clones only, minus some. The data show hundreds of thousands of clones, around nine tenths seen once. Regarding the study as a whole: It was found that vaccine and placebo recipients had similar non-spike TCR breadth. Reported findings describe substantial breadth in spike-specific CD8+ and CD4+ T cell responses following vaccination.

This specimen was peripheral blood, taken in a trial of Ad26.COV2.S vaccine versus placebo. The chain joins TRBV29-1 to TRBJ2-4, with 8 bases lining up with TRBD1. This receptor was obtained from a person aged 18-65 years who received the Ad26.COV2.S COVID-19 vaccine or a placebo. CDR3 sequence: CSVLQGGNIQYF. CDR3 DNA sequence: TGCAGCGTGCTACAGGGGGGCAACATTCAGTACTTC.